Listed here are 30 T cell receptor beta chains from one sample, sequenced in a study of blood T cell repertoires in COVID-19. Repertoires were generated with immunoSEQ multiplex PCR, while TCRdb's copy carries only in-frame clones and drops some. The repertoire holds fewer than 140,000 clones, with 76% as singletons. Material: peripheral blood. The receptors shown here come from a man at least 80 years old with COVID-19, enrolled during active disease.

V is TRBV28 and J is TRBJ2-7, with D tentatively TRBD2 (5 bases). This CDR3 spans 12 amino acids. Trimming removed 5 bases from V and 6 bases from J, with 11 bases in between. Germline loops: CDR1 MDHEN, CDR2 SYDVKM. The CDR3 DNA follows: TGTGCCAGCAGTGTCGGACTCTCCGAGCAGTACTTC. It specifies CASSVGLSEQYF. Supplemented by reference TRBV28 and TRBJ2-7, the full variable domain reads DVKVTQSSRYLVKRTGEKVFLECVQDMDHENMFWYRQDPGLGLRLIYFSYDVKMKEKGDIPEGYSVSREKKERFSLILESASTNQTSMYLCASSVGLSEQYFGPGTRLTVT.

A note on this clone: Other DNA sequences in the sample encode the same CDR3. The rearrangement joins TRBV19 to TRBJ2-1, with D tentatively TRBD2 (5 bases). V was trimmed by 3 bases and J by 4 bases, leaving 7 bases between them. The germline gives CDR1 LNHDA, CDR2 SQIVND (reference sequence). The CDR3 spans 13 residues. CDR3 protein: CASSIGLYNEQFF. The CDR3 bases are TGTGCCAGTAGTATCGGACTTTACAATGAGCAGTTCTTC.

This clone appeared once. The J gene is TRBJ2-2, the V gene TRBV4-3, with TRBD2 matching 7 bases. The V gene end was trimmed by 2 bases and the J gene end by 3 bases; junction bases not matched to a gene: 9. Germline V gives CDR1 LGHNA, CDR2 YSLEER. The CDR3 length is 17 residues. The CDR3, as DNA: TGCGCCAGCAGCCAAATGACTAGCAGAGGCGACACCGGGGAGCTGTTTTTT. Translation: CASSQMTSRGDTGELFF.

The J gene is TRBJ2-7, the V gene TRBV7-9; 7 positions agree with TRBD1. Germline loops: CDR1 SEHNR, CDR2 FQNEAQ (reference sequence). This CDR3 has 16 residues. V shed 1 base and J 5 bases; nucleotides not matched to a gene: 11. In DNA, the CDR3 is TGTGCCAGCAGCTTAGGTCTTAGGGGGCTAGGTGACGAGCAGTACTTC. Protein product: CASSLGLRGLGDEQYF.

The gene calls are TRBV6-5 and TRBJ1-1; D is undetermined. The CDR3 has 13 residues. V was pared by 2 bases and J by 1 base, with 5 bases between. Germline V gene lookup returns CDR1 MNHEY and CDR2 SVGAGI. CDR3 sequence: CASSYGRNTEAFF. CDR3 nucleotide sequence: TGTGCCAGCAGTTACGGCCGGAACACTGAAGCTTTCTTT.

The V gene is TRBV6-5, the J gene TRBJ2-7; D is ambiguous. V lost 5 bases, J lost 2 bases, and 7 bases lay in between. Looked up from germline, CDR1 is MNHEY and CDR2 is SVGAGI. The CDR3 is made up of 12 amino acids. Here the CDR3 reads CASSPLTYEQYF. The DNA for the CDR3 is TGTGCCAGCAGTCCTCTTACCTACGAGCAGTACTTC.

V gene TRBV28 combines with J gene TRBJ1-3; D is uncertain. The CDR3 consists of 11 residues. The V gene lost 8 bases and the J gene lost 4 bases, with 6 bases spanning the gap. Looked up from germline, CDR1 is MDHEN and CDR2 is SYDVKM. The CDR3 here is CASGQGNTIYF. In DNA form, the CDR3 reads TGTGCCAGCGGTCAGGGAAACACCATATATTTT.

CDR3 DNA sequence: TGTGCCAGCAGGGGGCGGACGGAGAGCAATCAGCCCCAGCATTTT. Translated: CASRGRTESNQPQHF. The V call is TRBV5-6, the J call TRBJ1-5, with D perhaps matching TRBD1 (5 bases). In germline, CDR1 is SGHDT, CDR2 YYEEEE. The V and J ends lost 5 bases and 1 base respectively, with 13 bases between them. This CDR3 is built from 15 residues.

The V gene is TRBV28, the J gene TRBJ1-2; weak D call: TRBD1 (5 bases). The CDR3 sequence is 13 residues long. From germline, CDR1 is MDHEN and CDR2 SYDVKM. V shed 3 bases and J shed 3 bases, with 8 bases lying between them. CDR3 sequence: CASSFRQYYGYTF. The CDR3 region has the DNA TGTGCCAGCAGTTTCCGACAGTACTATGGCTACACCTTC.

CDR3 amino acids: CASSSEVGGLINSYEQYF. The CDR3 nucleotides are TGTGCCAGCAGCTCAGAAGTAGGGGGCTTGATCAACTCCTACGAGCAGTACTTC. V and J are TRBV13 and TRBJ2-7, with 7 nucleotides matching TRBD1. The CDR3 is 18 amino acids. Germline V CDR1 and CDR2: PRHDT, FYEKMQ (reference sequence). V dropped 4 bases and J dropped 0; count of bases not matched to a gene: 15.

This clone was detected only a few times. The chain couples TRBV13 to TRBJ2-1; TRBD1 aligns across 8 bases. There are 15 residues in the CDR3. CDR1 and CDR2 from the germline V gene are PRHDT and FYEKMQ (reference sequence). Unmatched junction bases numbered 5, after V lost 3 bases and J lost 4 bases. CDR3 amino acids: CASSLEDRAYNEQFF. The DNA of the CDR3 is TGTGCCAGCAGCTTGGAGGACAGGGCTTACAATGAGCAGTTCTTC.

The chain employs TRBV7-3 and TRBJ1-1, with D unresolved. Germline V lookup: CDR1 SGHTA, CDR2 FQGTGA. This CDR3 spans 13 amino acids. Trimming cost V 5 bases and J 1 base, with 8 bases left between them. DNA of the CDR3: TGTGCCAGCAGCCAGACTAGGAACACTGAAGCTTTCTTT. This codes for CASSQTRNTEAFF.

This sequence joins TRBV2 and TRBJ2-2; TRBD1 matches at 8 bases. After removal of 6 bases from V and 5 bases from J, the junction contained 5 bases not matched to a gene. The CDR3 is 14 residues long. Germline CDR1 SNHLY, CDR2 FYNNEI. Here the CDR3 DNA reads TGTGCCAGCAGCTGGGACAGGAGGACCGGGGAGCTGTTTTTT. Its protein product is CASSWDRRTGELFF. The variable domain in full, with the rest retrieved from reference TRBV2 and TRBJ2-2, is EPEVTQTPSHQVTQMGQEVILRCVPISNHLYFYWYRQILGQKVEFLVSFYNNEISEKSEIFDDQFSVERPDGSNFTLKIRSTKLEDSAMYFCASSWDRRTGELFFGEGSRLTVL.

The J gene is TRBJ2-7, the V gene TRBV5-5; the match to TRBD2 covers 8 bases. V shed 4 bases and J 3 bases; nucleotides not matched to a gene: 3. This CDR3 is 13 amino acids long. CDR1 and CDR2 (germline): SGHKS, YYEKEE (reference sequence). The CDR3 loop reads CASSTSGDYEQYF. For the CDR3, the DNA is TGTGCCAGCAGCACTAGCGGTGACTACGAGCAGTACTTC. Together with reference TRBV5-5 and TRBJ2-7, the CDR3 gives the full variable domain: DAGVTQSPTHLIKTRGQQVTLRCSPISGHKSVSWYQQVLGQGPQFIFQYYEKEERGRGNFPDRFSARQFPNYSSELNVNALLLGDSALYLCASSTSGDYEQYFGPGTRLTVT.

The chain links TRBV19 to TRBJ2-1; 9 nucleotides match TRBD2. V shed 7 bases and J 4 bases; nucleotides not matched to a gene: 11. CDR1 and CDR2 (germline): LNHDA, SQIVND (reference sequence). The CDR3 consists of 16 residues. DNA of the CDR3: TGTGCCAGTACCGCTTTGGGGCTAGCGGGGTACAATGAGCAGTTCTTC. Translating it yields CASTALGLAGYNEQFF. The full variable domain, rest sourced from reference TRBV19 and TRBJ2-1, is DGGITQSPKYLFRKEGQNVTLSCEQNLNHDAMYWYRQDPGQGLRLIYYSQIVNDFQKGDIAEGYSVSREKKESFPLTVTSAQKNPTAFYLCASTALGLAGYNEQFFGPGTRLTVL.

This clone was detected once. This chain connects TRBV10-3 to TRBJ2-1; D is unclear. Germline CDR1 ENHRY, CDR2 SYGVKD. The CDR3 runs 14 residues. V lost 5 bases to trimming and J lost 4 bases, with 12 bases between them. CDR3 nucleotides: TGTGCCATCAGTCCAAGCGCCGAGTACAATGAGCAGTTCTTC. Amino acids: CAISPSAEYNEQFF.

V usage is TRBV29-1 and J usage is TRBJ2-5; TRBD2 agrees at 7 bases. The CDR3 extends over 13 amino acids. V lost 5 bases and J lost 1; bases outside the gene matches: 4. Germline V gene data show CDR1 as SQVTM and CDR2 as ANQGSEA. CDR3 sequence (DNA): TGCAGCGTTTTCAGCGGGACCCAAGAGACCCAGTACTTC. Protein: CSVFSGTQETQYF.

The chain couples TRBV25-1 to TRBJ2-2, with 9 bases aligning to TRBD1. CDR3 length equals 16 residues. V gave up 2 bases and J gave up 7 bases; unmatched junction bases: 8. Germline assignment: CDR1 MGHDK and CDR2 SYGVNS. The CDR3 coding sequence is TGTGCCAGCAGTGAACCCGACAGGGGGAAGATCGGGGAGCTGTTTTTT. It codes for CASSEPDRGKIGELFF.

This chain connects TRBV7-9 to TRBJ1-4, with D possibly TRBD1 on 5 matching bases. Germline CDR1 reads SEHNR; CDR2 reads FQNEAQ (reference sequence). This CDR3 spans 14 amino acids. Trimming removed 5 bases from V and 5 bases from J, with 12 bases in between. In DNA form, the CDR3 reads TGTGCCAGCAGCAGCAAGGGGCGGAATGAAAAACTGTTTTTT. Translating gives CASSSKGRNEKLFF.

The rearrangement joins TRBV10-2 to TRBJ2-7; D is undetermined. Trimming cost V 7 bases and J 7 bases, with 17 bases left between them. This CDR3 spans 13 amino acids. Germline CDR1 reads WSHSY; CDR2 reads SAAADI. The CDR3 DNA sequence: TGCGCCAGCATTCAATGGCCTGCGCGGGAGCAGTACTTC. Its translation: CASIQWPAREQYF.

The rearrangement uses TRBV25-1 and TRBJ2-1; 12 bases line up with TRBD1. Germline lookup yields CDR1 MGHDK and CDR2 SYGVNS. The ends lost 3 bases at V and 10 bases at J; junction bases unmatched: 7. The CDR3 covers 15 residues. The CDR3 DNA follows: TGTGCCAGCAGTGATCCGGGACAGGGGGCGGCAGAGCAGTTCTTC. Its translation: CASSDPGQGAAEQFF.

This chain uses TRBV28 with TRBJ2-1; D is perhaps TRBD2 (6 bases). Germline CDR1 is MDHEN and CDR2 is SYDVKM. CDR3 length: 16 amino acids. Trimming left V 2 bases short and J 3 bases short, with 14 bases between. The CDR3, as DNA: TGTGCCAGCAGTTTAAGTTCGAGCGGGTACTACAATGAGCAGTTCTTC. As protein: CASSLSSSGYYNEQFF.

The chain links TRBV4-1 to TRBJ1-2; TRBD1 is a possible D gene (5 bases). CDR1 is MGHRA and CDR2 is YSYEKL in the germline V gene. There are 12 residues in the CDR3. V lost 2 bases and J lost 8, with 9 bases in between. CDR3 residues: CASSQNPGGYTF. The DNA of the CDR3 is TGCGCCAGCAGCCAAAATCCAGGGGGCTACACCTTC.

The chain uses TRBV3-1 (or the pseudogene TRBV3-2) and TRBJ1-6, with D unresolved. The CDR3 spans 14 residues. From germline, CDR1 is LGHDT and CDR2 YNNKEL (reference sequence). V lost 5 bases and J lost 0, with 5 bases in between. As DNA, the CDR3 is TGTGCCAGCAGCTTTAGCTCCTATAATTCACCCCTCCACTTT. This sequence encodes CASSFSSYNSPLHF.

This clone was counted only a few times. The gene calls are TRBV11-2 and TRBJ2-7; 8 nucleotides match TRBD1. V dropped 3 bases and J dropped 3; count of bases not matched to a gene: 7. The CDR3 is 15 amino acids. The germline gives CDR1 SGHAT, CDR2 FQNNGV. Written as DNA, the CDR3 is TGTGCCAGCAGCTTTGGGGGGACAGGTGACTACGAGCAGTACTTC. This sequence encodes CASSFGGTGDYEQYF.

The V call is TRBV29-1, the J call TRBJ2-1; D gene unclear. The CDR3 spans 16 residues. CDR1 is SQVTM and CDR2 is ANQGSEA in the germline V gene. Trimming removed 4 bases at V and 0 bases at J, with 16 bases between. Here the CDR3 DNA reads TGCAGCGTTGCGACTTCAGCGCTTAGCTCCTACAATGAGCAGTTCTTC. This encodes CSVATSALSSYNEQFF.

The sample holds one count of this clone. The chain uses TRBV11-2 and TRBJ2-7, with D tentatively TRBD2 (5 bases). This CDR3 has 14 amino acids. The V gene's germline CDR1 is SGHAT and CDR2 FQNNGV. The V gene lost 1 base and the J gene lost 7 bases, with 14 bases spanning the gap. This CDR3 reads CASSLGSSTGEQYF. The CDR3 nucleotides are TGTGCCAGCAGCTTAGGCAGTTCGACGGGGGAGCAGTACTTC.

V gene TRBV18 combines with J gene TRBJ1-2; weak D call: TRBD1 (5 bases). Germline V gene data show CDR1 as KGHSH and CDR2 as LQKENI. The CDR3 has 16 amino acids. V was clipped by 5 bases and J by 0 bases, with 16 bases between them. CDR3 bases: TGTGCCAGCTCATCGAACCTAGAAGGGGCTAACTATGGCTACACCTTC. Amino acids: CASSSNLEGANYGYTF.

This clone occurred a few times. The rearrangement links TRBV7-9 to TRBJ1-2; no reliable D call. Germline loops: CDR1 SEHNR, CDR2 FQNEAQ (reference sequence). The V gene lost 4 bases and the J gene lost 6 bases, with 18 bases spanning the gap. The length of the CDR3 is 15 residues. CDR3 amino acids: CASSSNSPLGDGYTF. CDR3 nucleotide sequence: TGTGCCAGCAGCTCCAACAGCCCTCTCGGGGATGGCTACACCTTC.

CDR3 region: CASSLTVFYGYTF. In DNA form, the CDR3 reads TGTGCCAGCAGCCTGACAGTCTTCTATGGCTACACCTTC. J is TRBJ1-2 and V is TRBV28, with D perhaps matching TRBD1 (5 bases). The CDR3 is made up of 13 amino acids. Between the trimmed V and J ends, which lost 6 bases and 4 bases, there was a span of 12 bases. Germline CDR1 reads MDHEN; CDR2 reads SYDVKM.